One sample yielded the 32 T cell receptor beta chains listed below, sequenced in a study of Ad26.COV2.S vaccination and SARS-CoV-2 variants. The protocol was immunoSEQ multiplex PCR, while the TCRdb copy is restricted to in-frame clones and leaves out a portion. Altogether nearly 400,000 clones are present, around nine tenths being singletons, with the ten largest covering under 2%. Stated treatment: about 20 received Ad26.COV2.S at low or high dose, single or two shots; 5 received placebo; per-sample allocation not given. Sample collection was performed on day 63 after the first vaccine or placebo injection. Sequencing used peripheral blood, obtained in a trial of Ad26.COV2.S vaccine versus placebo. These receptors came from a person aged 18-65 years who received the Ad26.COV2.S COVID-19 vaccine or a placebo.

V gene TRBV4-2 combines with J gene TRBJ2-1; TRBD2 matches at 13 bases. This CDR3 is built from 17 residues. The germline V gene encodes CDR1 LGHNA and CDR2 YNFKEQ. V shed 0 bases, J shed 7 bases, and the junction held 6 bases outside the gene matches. The CDR3 is CASSQDMATSGRNEQFF. The CDR3 DNA reads as TGTGCCAGCAGCCAAGATATGGCGACTAGCGGGAGGAATGAGCAGTTCTTC.

The rearrangement joins TRBV5-1 to TRBJ2-5, with D unclear. The V gene's germline CDR1 is SGHRS and CDR2 YFSETQ. The CDR3 runs to 14 residues. Trimming took off 1 base at V and 2 bases at J, with 9 bases between the two ends. CDR3 nucleotide sequence: TGCGCCAGCAGCTTGAATGCAGGTCAAGAGACCCAGTACTTC. Translated: CASSLNAGQETQYF.

This chain links TRBV18 with TRBJ2-2, with TRBD1 matching 11 bases. The CDR3 is made up of 18 amino acids. The germline V gene encodes CDR1 KGHSH and CDR2 LQKENI. Trimming cost V 3 bases and J 0 bases; bases outside gene matches: 6. The CDR3 region is CASSPRTGGAANTGELFF. The CDR3 nucleotides are TGTGCCAGCTCACCGAGGACAGGGGGCGCTGCGAACACCGGGGAGCTGTTTTTT.

The CDR3 reads CARSPRVETQYF. The CDR3 DNA sequence: TGTGCCAGAAGTCCCCGGGTGGAGACCCAGTACTTC. V is TRBV5-3 and J is TRBJ2-5; D not resolved. TRBV5-3 is assigned to the ORF class and has an uncertain function. The V end was cut by 5 bases, the J end by 5 bases, with 10 bases between. The CDR3 has 12 residues.

This chain connects TRBV10-3 to TRBJ2-1; 11 bases are a match to TRBD1. The CDR3 is made up of 18 amino acids. Per germline, CDR1 ENHRY and CDR2 SYGVKD. Losses at the gene ends were 1 base for V and 2 bases for J; bases not matched to a gene: 7. CDR3 DNA sequence: TGTGCCATCAGTGAGTGGCGCGGGACAGGGGGAACCTACAATGAGCAGTTCTTC. Its protein is CAISEWRGTGGTYNEQFF.

Only one count was recorded for this clone. V is TRBV5-6 and J is TRBJ1-6; a possible D gene is TRBD1 (5 bases). Germline CDR1 is SGHDT and CDR2 is YYEEEE. Trimming shortened V by 1 base and J by 6 bases, and 8 bases separated the two germline ends. The CDR3 length is 14 residues. The CDR3 reads CASSLRQGNSPLHF. In DNA, the CDR3 is TGTGCCAGCAGCTTGAGGCAGGGTAATTCACCCCTCCACTTT.

The chain uses TRBV5-1 and TRBJ1-1; TRBD1 might be the D (5 bases). Germline assignment: CDR1 SGHRS and CDR2 YFSETQ. The CDR3 is made up of 13 amino acids. V gave up 1 base and J gave up 6 bases, with 10 bases separating them. CDR3 DNA: TGCGCCAGCAGCTTGTCAGGGAGGGCTGAAGCTTTCTTT. Its translation is CASSLSGRAEAFF.

The chain employs TRBV9 and TRBJ2-3; D call uncertain. Germline-derived CDR1 and CDR2 are SGDLS and YYNGEE. This CDR3 comprises 16 residues. Trimming removed 0 bases at V and 2 bases at J, with 13 bases between. Here the CDR3 reads CASSVGGRIPTDTQYF. The CDR3 coding sequence is TGTGCCAGCAGCGTAGGAGGACGAATTCCCACAGATACGCAGTATTTT.

The J gene is TRBJ1-4, the V gene TRBV6-5; D not certain. The V end lost 10 bases, the J end lost 4 bases, and 10 bases lay between the germline ends. Germline V gene data show CDR1 as MNHEY and CDR2 as SVGAGI. This CDR3 is built from 12 residues. CDR3 coding DNA: TGTGCCACCGGAGAACGTAATGAAAAACTGTTTTTT. It codes for CATGERNEKLFF.

This chain links TRBV29-1 with TRBJ2-3; 7 bases align to TRBD1. The J segment lost 13 bases and the V segment lost 6 bases, leaving 16 bases of the junction unmatched. Germline V gives CDR1 SQVTM, CDR2 ANQGSEA. The CDR3 extends over 13 amino acids. DNA for the CDR3: TGCAGCGTCCTGAAGATACAGGGGAATGGCAAGTATTTT. Translating gives CSVLKIQGNGKYF.

This CDR3 reads CASSPSRTSGDIGDTQYF. The CDR3 DNA is TGTGCCAGCAGCCCCTCCCGCACTAGCGGGGATATAGGGGATACGCAGTATTTT. The genes are TRBV28 and TRBJ2-3, with 10 bases identical to TRBD2. CDR3 length equals 18 residues. J was trimmed by 6 bases and V by 6 bases; bases with no gene match: 18. Germline V gene data show CDR1 as MDHEN and CDR2 as SYDVKM.

This clone was detected a few times. The chain links TRBV29-1 to TRBJ1-2, with 10 bases that match TRBD1. The germline V gene has CDR1 SQVTM and CDR2 ANQGSEA. The CDR3 loop spans 14 amino acids. V lost 5 bases to trimming and J lost 4 bases; unmatched junction nucleotides: 7. CDR3 nucleotides: TGCAGCGTTACAACAGGACAGGGGGGCTATGGCTACACCTTC. Translation gives CSVTTGQGGYGYTF.

CDR3 sequence reads: CASTLSGRGAYNEQFF. CDR3 nucleotides: TGTGCCAGCACCTTGAGCGGGAGGGGCGCCTACAATGAGCAGTTCTTC. This chain joins TRBV2 and TRBJ2-1, with 10 positions matching TRBD2. The CDR3 has 16 residues. Germline V gene sequence: CDR1 SNHLY, CDR2 FYNNEI. V was clipped by 7 bases and J by 2 bases; unmatched bases: 8.

The genes are TRBV7-2 and TRBJ2-1; D gene uncertain. Between the trimmed V and J ends, which lost 5 bases and 9 bases, there was a span of 17 bases. The CDR3 is made up of 14 amino acids. Germline V gene sequence: CDR1 SGHTA, CDR2 FQGNSA. CDR3 protein: CASSPGSLSFEQFF. In nucleotides, the CDR3 is TGTGCCAGCAGCCCGGGCTCTCTCTCGTTTGAGCAGTTCTTC.

This chain joins TRBV29-1 and TRBJ2-5, with D tentatively TRBD2 (5 bases). The CDR3 contains 12 residues. Germline assignment: CDR1 SQVTM and CDR2 ANQGSEA. Deletions cut 7 bases from V and 1 base from J, with 10 bases between. The CDR3, as DNA: TGCAGCGCTCGCGGGTTCCAAGAGACCCAGTACTTC. This sequence encodes CSARGFQETQYF.

The gene calls are TRBV7-7 and TRBJ2-3; the D is unclear. Between the trimmed V and J ends, which lost 3 bases and 5 bases, there was a span of 9 bases. The CDR3 is 13 residues long. The germline gives CDR1 SSHAT, CDR2 FNYEAQ (reference sequence). The CDR3 nucleotides read TGTGCCAGCAGCTTGAATCCGGGAGATACGCAGTATTTT. It yields the protein CASSLNPGDTQYF.

The chain joins TRBV28 to TRBJ2-5; a possible D gene is TRBD1 (6 bases). Trimming cost V 5 bases and J 3 bases, with 16 bases left between them. Germline-derived CDR1 and CDR2 are MDHEN and SYDVKM. This CDR3 contains 15 residues. CDR3 amino acids: CASSISGQGKETQYF. The CDR3 nucleotides read TGTGCCAGCAGTATTTCCGGGCAGGGGAAAGAGACCCAGTACTTC.

This rearrangement joins TRBV7-3 to TRBJ2-6; D remains ambiguous. The CDR3 contains 12 residues. Germline CDR1 reads SGHTA; CDR2 reads FQGTGA. Between the trimmed V and J ends, which lost 5 bases and 8 bases, there was a span of 7 bases. The DNA of the CDR3 is TGTGCCAGCAGCCCCTCGACCAACGTCCTGACTTTC. Translation: CASSPSTNVLTF.

The J gene is TRBJ1-5, the V gene TRBV2; a weak D match, TRBD1 (5 bases). V was shortened by 2 bases and J by 7 bases, with 24 bases between the two germline ends. The germline CDR1 and CDR2 sequences are SNHLY and FYNNEI. The CDR3 has 18 amino acids. CDR3 residues: CASSESTRPSGGEQPQHF. CDR3 nucleotide sequence: TGTGCCAGCAGTGAATCGACCCGCCCCTCTGGGGGGGAACAGCCCCAGCATTTT.

As DNA, the CDR3 is TGCGCCAGCAGCCAAGTGACCGCCAATTCACCCCTCCACTTT. It translates to CASSQVTANSPLHF. The chain couples TRBV4-1 to TRBJ1-6; no reliable D call. V lost 1 base, J lost 7 bases, and 8 bases lay in between. The CDR3 loop spans 14 amino acids. Looked up from germline, CDR1 is MGHRA and CDR2 is YSYEKL.

The chain uses TRBV19 and TRBJ2-7; 9 positions agree with TRBD2. After removal of 5 bases from V and 0 bases from J, the junction contained 14 bases not matched to a gene. CDR3 length equals 18 residues. Looked up from germline, CDR1 is LNHDA and CDR2 is SQIVND (reference sequence). The CDR3 sequence: CASSLASGISVGSYEQYF. The CDR3 DNA reads as TGTGCCAGTAGTTTGGCTAGCGGGATTTCCGTGGGCTCCTACGAGCAGTACTTC.

V and J are TRBV5-1 and TRBJ2-1; D remains ambiguous. V lost 0 bases to trimming and J lost 6 bases, with 13 bases between them. Germline CDR1 is SGHRS and CDR2 is YFSETQ. This CDR3 spans 15 amino acids. CDR3 DNA sequence: TGCGCCAGCAGCTTGGACCTAAAACCACCCAATGAGCAGTTCTTC. It specifies CASSLDLKPPNEQFF. The full variable domain, with the rest looked up from reference TRBV5-1 and TRBJ2-1, is KAGVTQTPRYLIKTRGQQVTLSCSPISGHRSVSWYQQTPGQGLQFLFEYFSETQRNKGNFPGRFSGRQFSNSRSEMNVSTLELGDSALYLCASSLDLKPPNEQFFGPGTRLTVL.

The sample holds one count of this clone. V gene TRBV10-3 combines with J gene TRBJ2-7; D remains unclear. With 3 bases removed from V and 4 bases from J, the gap between germline ends came to 10 bases. CDR3 length: 13 residues. Per germline, CDR1 ENHRY and CDR2 SYGVKD. Written as DNA, the CDR3 is TGTGCCATCAGTGAACTCGAAGGTTACGAGCAGTACTTC. Its translation: CAISELEGYEQYF.

The V call is TRBV28, the J call TRBJ2-1, with 7 bases that match TRBD1. Germline CDR1 reads MDHEN; CDR2 reads SYDVKM. V shed 7 bases and J 3 bases; nucleotides not matched to a gene: 6. This CDR3 has 14 residues. Here the CDR3 reads CASKVRQGYNEQFF. The CDR3 DNA reads TGTGCCAGCAAGGTCCGACAGGGCTACAATGAGCAGTTCTTC.

CDR3 coding DNA: TGTGCCAGTAGTCTAGGAAGCACTGAAGCTTTCTTT. Its protein product is CASSLGSTEAFF. The V call is TRBV19, the J call TRBJ1-1; D remains unclear. There are 12 residues in the CDR3. Germline loops: CDR1 LNHDA, CDR2 SQIVND (reference sequence). V was clipped by 5 bases and J by 4 bases, with 8 bases between them.

The chain joins TRBV7-2 to TRBJ2-1; D is unresolved. Trimming removed 5 bases from V and 9 bases from J, with 20 bases in between. From germline, CDR1 is SGHTA and CDR2 FQGNSA. The CDR3 extends over 15 amino acids. The CDR3 nucleotides read TGTGCCAGCAGCGAATCCCGGGCTCCGTCGGGTGAGCAGTTCTTC. Amino acid sequence: CASSESRAPSGEQFF.

V gene TRBV25-1 combines with J gene TRBJ2-7, with 10 bases aligning to TRBD2. Germline V CDR1 and CDR2: MGHDK, SYGVNS. This CDR3 contains 15 residues. After removal of 1 base from V and 3 bases from J, the junction contained 3 bases not matched to a gene. Here the CDR3 DNA reads TGTGCCAGCAGTGAATTTAGCGGGAGGATCTACGAGCAGTACTTC. Translated: CASSEFSGRIYEQYF.

Of note for this clone: The same CDR3 can be traced to other DNA sequences in this sample. The chain recombines TRBV20-1 with TRBJ2-5; D uncertain. CDR3 length: 11 amino acids. CDR1 and CDR2 (germline): DFQATT, SNEGSKA (reference sequence). The V end was cut by 1 base, the J end by 5 bases, with 5 bases between. The CDR3 protein is CSARAGETQYF. DNA for the CDR3: TGCAGTGCTAGAGCCGGGGAGACCCAGTACTTC.

The chain couples TRBV23-1 to TRBJ1-1; TRBD1 agrees at 9 bases. TRBV23-1 is annotated as an ORF whose role is uncertain. The CDR3 consists of 15 residues. The V segment lost 6 bases and the J segment 3 bases; nucleotides outside the gene matches: 8. Here the CDR3 DNA reads TGCGCCAGCAGAGGGACAGGGTGCAGGTACACTGAAGCTTTCTTT. Amino acids: CASRGTGCRYTEAFF.

In DNA form, the CDR3 reads TGTGCCAGCTCACCAGAGATGGGTCAAGAGACCCAGTACTTC. Its protein product is CASSPEMGQETQYF. The chain carries TRBV18 and TRBJ2-5; D is undetermined. The V gene lost 2 bases and the J gene lost 2 bases, with 9 bases spanning the gap. CDR3 size: 14 residues. Germline V gene sequence: CDR1 KGHSH, CDR2 LQKENI.

V is TRBV7-3 and J is TRBJ2-3, with TRBD1 identical over 7 bases. Germline CDR1 and CDR2: SGHTA and FQGTGA. V lost 5 bases, J lost 3 bases, and 11 bases stayed unmatched. The CDR3 totals 16 residues. DNA for the CDR3: TGTGCCAGCAGCCTCGAACAGGGGATTAGGACAGATACGCAGTATTTT. It encodes CASSLEQGIRTDTQYF.

The V and J genes are TRBV5-1 and TRBJ2-3, with TRBD2 as a possible D gene (6 bases). V dropped 0 bases and J dropped 2 bases, with 13 bases sitting between them. The V gene's germline CDR1 is SGHRS and CDR2 YFSETQ. This CDR3 has 16 amino acids. CDR3 region: CASSLAGAGHTDTQYF. In nucleotides, the CDR3 is TGCGCCAGCAGCTTGGCCGGAGCGGGTCACACAGATACGCAGTATTTT.